Each of the 4 T cell receptor beta chains below was sequenced from the same sample in a study of vaccination and CD4 T cells after COVID-19. Treatment in this sample: roughly ten-day PBMC culture with coronavirus spike peptide pools or control peptides (ViraFEST assay). Sequencing of the DNA from cultured CD4+ T cells was carried out with the Oncomine TCR Beta short-read assay. TCRdb re-called the PCR reads through MiXCR, storing one row per CDR3 protein. The sample contains more than 9,000 distinct CDR3 sequences, approximately 60% of which appear only once. These receptors' antigens are unknown. The sequenced sample consisted of CD4+ T cells from blood, cultured in vitro. These receptors all stem from a human donor who had recovered from COVID-19.

This clonotype has just a few counts. The chain uses TRBV11-3 and TRBJ2-3; D remains unclear. Germline-derived CDR1 and CDR2 are SGHNT and YENEEA. V dropped 2 bases and J dropped 5 bases, with 5 bases sitting between them. The CDR3 runs to 12 residues. In DNA form, the CDR3 reads TGTGCCAGCAGCTTAATGGGAGATACGCAGTATTTT. This translates into CASSLMGDTQYF.

V is TRBV7-2 and J is TRBJ2-2; D gene ambiguous. This CDR3 is built from 14 residues. V was cut by 4 bases and J by 0 bases, with 6 bases left in between. Per germline, CDR1 SGHTA and CDR2 FQGNSA. For the CDR3, the DNA is TGTGCCAGCAGCTCAACAGCGAACACCGGGGAGCTGTTTTTT. Its translation: CASSSTANTGELFF.

This chain joins TRBV20-1 and TRBJ1-6; the D gene is possibly TRBD1 (5 bases). The V end was cut by 3 bases, the J end by 7 bases, with 13 bases between. The CDR3 has 14 residues. CDR1 is DFQATT, CDR2 SNEGSKA, per germline (reference sequence). The CDR3 bases are TGCAGTGCTAGGGACGGACAAAGAAATTCACCCCTCCACTTT. This sequence encodes CSARDGQRNSPLHF.

V is TRBV6-1 and J is TRBJ1-5; D uncertain. The CDR3 is 13 amino acids. V gave up 5 bases and J gave up 7 bases, with 12 bases separating them. The germline CDR1 and CDR2 sequences are MNHNS and SASEGT. The CDR3 sequence: CASSPQWPQPQHF. The CDR3, as DNA: TGTGCCAGCAGTCCACAATGGCCCCAGCCCCAGCATTTT.